These 21 T cell receptor beta chains originate from one sample sequenced in a study of blood T cell repertoires in COVID-19. The data were produced by immunoSEQ multiplex PCR, yet TCRdb's version contains in-frame clones alone and is incomplete. Of roughly 29,000 clones in the sample, roughly 73% were seen once. The sequenced sample was peripheral blood. These receptor sequences come from a woman in her sixties or seventies with active or convalescent COVID-19.

The gene calls are TRBV5-5 and TRBJ2-1, with 12 bases aligning to TRBD2. J gave up 4 bases and V 4 bases, and 3 bases lay outside the gene matches. This CDR3 comprises 15 residues. In germline, CDR1 is SGHKS, CDR2 YYEKEE (reference sequence). The CDR3: CASSLGLAGYNEQFF. The CDR3 DNA reads TGTGCCAGCAGCCTGGGACTAGCGGGTTACAATGAGCAGTTCTTC.

In its sample, this clone was seen a few times. The V call is TRBV19, the J call TRBJ1-2, with D maybe TRBD1 (5 bases). V lost 3 bases and J lost 4, with 12 bases in between. This CDR3 has 14 residues. Per the germline V gene, CDR1 is LNHDA and CDR2 is SQIVND (reference sequence). The CDR3 loop is CASSMWGTLYGYTF. The CDR3 DNA is TGTGCCAGTAGTATGTGGGGCACCCTCTATGGCTACACCTTC.

The chain carries TRBV3-1 (or the pseudogene TRBV3-2) and TRBJ1-2; D is uncertain. Germline V gene data show CDR1 as LGHDT and CDR2 as YNNKEL (reference sequence). CDR3 length equals 10 residues. V lost 6 bases and J 14 bases, leaving 13 bases between the germline ends. CDR3 protein: CASRQNPLTF. In nucleotides, the CDR3 is TGTGCCAGCAGGCAGAACCCTCTGACCTTC.

The V gene is TRBV27, the J gene TRBJ2-3, with TRBD1 matching 9 bases. The CDR3 runs to 14 residues. The germline V gene has CDR1 MNHEY and CDR2 SMNVEV (reference sequence). V gave up 4 bases and J gave up 6 bases; unmatched junction bases: 5. CDR3 DNA sequence: TGTGCCAGCAGTTGGGGACAGGGTGGGGATACGCAGTATTTT. Translating gives CASSWGQGGDTQYF.

The chain is built from TRBV11-3 and TRBJ2-3, with 7 bases identical to TRBD1. The CDR3 covers 15 residues. The V and J ends lost 2 bases and 3 bases, in that order; junction bases with no gene match: 5. Germline V gene data show CDR1 as SGHNT and CDR2 as YENEEA. The chain's CDR3 is CASSLWPGGTDTQYF. The CDR3 coding sequence is TGTGCCAGCAGCTTATGGCCAGGGGGTACAGATACGCAGTATTTT.

The chain carries TRBV29-1 and TRBJ2-3; a possible D gene is TRBD2 (6 bases). The CDR3 consists of 13 residues. The germline V and J ends were trimmed by 4 bases and 2 bases, with 10 bases remaining between them. CDR1 SQVTM and CDR2 ANQGSEA come from the germline V gene. Here the CDR3 reads CSVGGDFTDTQYF. In nucleotides, the CDR3 is TGCAGCGTTGGTGGGGACTTCACAGATACGCAGTATTTT.

This rearrangement joins TRBV6-2 or TRBV6-3 to TRBJ2-3, with unresolved D. There are 13 residues in the CDR3. Germline values: CDR1 MNHEY, CDR2 SVGEGT. V lost 2 bases, J lost 0 bases, and 3 bases lay in between. The chain's CDR3 is CASSYPSTDTQYF. The CDR3 DNA sequence: TGTGCCAGCAGTTACCCTAGCACAGATACGCAGTATTTT.

The rearrangement links TRBV7-2 to TRBJ2-2, with D tentatively TRBD1 (6 bases). V gave up 9 bases and J gave up 4 bases, with 15 bases separating them. Germline assignment: CDR1 SGHTA and CDR2 FQGNSA. This CDR3 region has 14 residues. The CDR3 loop reads CASRREGGTGELFF. As DNA, the CDR3 is TGTGCCAGTCGAAGGGAAGGGGGCACCGGGGAGCTGTTTTTT.

This clone came up once. V is TRBV4-3 and J is TRBJ1-2; D might be TRBD1 (5 bases). Germline lookup yields CDR1 LGHNA and CDR2 YSLEER. The V gene lost 0 bases and the J gene lost 2 bases, with 13 bases spanning the gap. This CDR3 has 16 residues. CDR3 amino acids: CASSQEGRGGNYGYTF. The CDR3, as DNA: TGCGCCAGCAGCCAAGAAGGAAGGGGTGGGAACTATGGCTACACCTTC.

This clone was picked up a small number of times. The V call is TRBV27, the J call TRBJ2-1, with D possibly TRBD2 on 7 matching bases. The germline V and J ends were trimmed by 3 bases and 7 bases, with 13 bases remaining between them. The CDR3 runs to 14 residues. Germline V gene data show CDR1 as MNHEY and CDR2 as SMNVEV (reference sequence). CDR3 amino acids: CASSFQGRGNEQFF. The CDR3 coding sequence is TGTGCCAGCAGTTTCCAGGGGCGGGGGAATGAGCAGTTCTTC.

V gene TRBV19 combines with J gene TRBJ1-5, with a weak D call TRBD1 (6 bases). In germline, CDR1 is LNHDA, CDR2 SQIVND (reference sequence). V shed 1 base and J shed 5 bases, with 6 bases lying between them. This CDR3 is 13 amino acids long. The CDR3 here is CASSIAGDQPQHF. CDR3 coding DNA: TGTGCCAGTAGTATAGCAGGGGATCAGCCCCAGCATTTT. Full variable domain (remainder filled in from reference TRBV19 and TRBJ1-5): DGGITQSPKYLFRKEGQNVTLSCEQNLNHDAMYWYRQDPGQGLRLIYYSQIVNDFQKGDIAEGYSVSREKKESFPLTVTSAQKNPTAFYLCASSIAGDQPQHFGDGTRLSIL.

V is TRBV30 and J is TRBJ1-3, with TRBD1 matching 8 bases. The CDR3 spans 10 residues. Looked up from germline, CDR1 is GTSNPN and CDR2 is SVGIG (reference sequence). The CDR3 region has the DNA TGTGCTGCAGGGGGCAACACCATATATTTT. It codes for CAAGGNTIYF.

The chain is built from TRBV7-3 and TRBJ2-3; D is perhaps TRBD1 (6 bases). V lost 2 bases, J lost 4 bases, and 7 bases lay in between. The V gene's germline CDR1 is SGHTA and CDR2 FQGTGA. The CDR3 is 13 amino acids. DNA for the CDR3: TGTGCCAGCAGCTTACAGGGGCCAGATACGCAGTATTTT. Protein sequence: CASSLQGPDTQYF.

V is TRBV6-5 and J is TRBJ2-3, with a tentative D call TRBD1 (5 bases). From germline, CDR1 is MNHEY and CDR2 SVGAGI. The CDR3 extends over 14 amino acids. Trimming took 7 bases from V and 0 from J, leaving 11 bases between them. CDR3 sequence: CASTKGWSTDTQYF. The CDR3 DNA follows: TGTGCCAGCACCAAGGGGTGGAGCACAGATACGCAGTATTTT.

The chain employs TRBV19 and TRBJ1-6, with 9 bases that match TRBD1. The CDR3 runs 15 residues. Germline V gene lookup returns CDR1 LNHDA and CDR2 SQIVND (reference sequence). J gave up 11 bases and V 3 bases, and 8 bases lay outside the gene matches. For the CDR3, the DNA is TGTGCCAGTAGTATTGGGGACAGGGATCGACCACCCCTCCACTTT. Amino acid sequence: CASSIGDRDRPPLHF.

The V call is TRBV5-6, the J call TRBJ2-3, with D possibly being TRBD1 (5 bases). This CDR3 has 14 amino acids. Germline CDR1 is SGHDT and CDR2 is YYEEEE. V lost 4 bases and J 4 bases, leaving 13 bases between the germline ends. The CDR3 sequence: CASSPQGLADTQYF. The CDR3 DNA reads TGTGCCAGCAGCCCGCAGGGTTTGGCAGATACGCAGTATTTT.

The chain combines TRBV19 with TRBJ2-7; D possibly corresponds to TRBD2 (6 bases). The V gene's germline CDR1 is LNHDA and CDR2 SQIVND (reference sequence). This CDR3 spans 14 amino acids. Trimming cost V 4 bases and J 5 bases, with 15 bases left between them. CDR3 loop: CASSRDSRVDEQYF. DNA for the CDR3: TGTGCCAGTAGTAGGGACTCGCGGGTCGACGAGCAGTACTTC. Based on the CDR3 plus reference TRBV19 and TRBJ2-7, the full variable domain is DGGITQSPKYLFRKEGQNVTLSCEQNLNHDAMYWYRQDPGQGLRLIYYSQIVNDFQKGDIAEGYSVSREKKESFPLTVTSAQKNPTAFYLCASSRDSRVDEQYFGPGTRLTVT.

The chain carries TRBV6-4 and TRBJ2-3; a possible D gene is TRBD1 (5 bases). V lost 0 bases, J lost 1 base, and 17 bases lay in between. CDR1 is MRHNA and CDR2 is SNTAGT in the germline V gene. This CDR3 spans 18 amino acids. CDR3 coding DNA: TGTGCCAGCAGTGACTCCTTCGGGCAGGGATTGGGCACAGATACGCAGTATTTT. This encodes CASSDSFGQGLGTDTQYF.

This clone was found once. The V and J genes are TRBV11-2 and TRBJ2-1; TRBD2 is a possible D gene (7 bases). CDR1 is SGHAT and CDR2 is FQNNGV in the germline V gene. The CDR3 extends over 15 amino acids. The V and J ends lost 5 bases and 6 bases respectively, with 17 bases between them. The CDR3 bases are TGTGCCAGCAGCCCAGGGGCGGGGGTAACCAATGAGCAGTTCTTC. It codes for CASSPGAGVTNEQFF.

The table lists this clone with a count of one. V usage is TRBV18 and J usage is TRBJ1-3; 10 positions match TRBD1. V gave up 6 bases and J gave up 2 bases; unmatched junction bases: 7. CDR1 is KGHSH, CDR2 LQKENI, per germline. This CDR3 region has 16 residues. CDR3: CASSRGTGDTGNTIYF. CDR3 coding DNA: TGTGCCAGCTCGCGCGGGACAGGGGACACTGGAAACACCATATATTTT.

This clone was counted a few times. The chain employs TRBV19 and TRBJ1-1; TRBD1 aligns across 8 bases. J was trimmed by 0 bases and V by 7 bases; bases with no gene match: 13. CDR3 length equals 17 residues. Germline CDR1 is LNHDA and CDR2 is SQIVND (reference sequence). This chain's CDR3 is CASTNVRDRSMNTEAFF. The DNA of the CDR3 is TGTGCCAGTACCAACGTTCGGGACAGGAGCATGAACACTGAAGCTTTCTTT. Full variable domain (remainder filled in from reference TRBV19 and TRBJ1-1): DGGITQSPKYLFRKEGQNVTLSCEQNLNHDAMYWYRQDPGQGLRLIYYSQIVNDFQKGDIAEGYSVSREKKESFPLTVTSAQKNPTAFYLCASTNVRDRSMNTEAFFGQGTRLTVV.